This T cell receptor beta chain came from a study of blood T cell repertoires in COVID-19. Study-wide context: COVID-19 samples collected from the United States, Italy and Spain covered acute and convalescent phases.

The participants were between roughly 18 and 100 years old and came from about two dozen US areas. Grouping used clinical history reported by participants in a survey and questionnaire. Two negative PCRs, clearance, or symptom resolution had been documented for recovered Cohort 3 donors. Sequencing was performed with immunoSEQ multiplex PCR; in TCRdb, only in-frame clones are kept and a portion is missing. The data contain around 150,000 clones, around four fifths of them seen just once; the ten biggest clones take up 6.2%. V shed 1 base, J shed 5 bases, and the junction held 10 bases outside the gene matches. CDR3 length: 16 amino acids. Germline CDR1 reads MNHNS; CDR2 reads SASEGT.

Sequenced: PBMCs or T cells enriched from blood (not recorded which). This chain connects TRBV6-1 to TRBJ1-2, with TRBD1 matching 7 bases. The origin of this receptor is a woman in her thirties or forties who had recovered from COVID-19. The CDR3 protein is CASSEGPDDRVYGYTF. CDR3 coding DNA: TGTGCCAGCAGTGAAGGTCCCGACGACAGGGTTTATGGCTACACCTTC.